The rows below give T cell receptor beta chains drawn from one sample of a study of blood T cell repertoires in COVID-19. Only in-frame clones appear in the TCRdb table, and some are missing; sequencing was by immunoSEQ multiplex PCR. The sample consists of about 70,000 clones, over 65% of them appearing once. The sequencing input was peripheral blood. All receptors derive from a woman in her sixties or seventies with acute or convalescent COVID-19. CDR3s include the opening cysteine and the closing phenylalanine or tryptophan. Each record gives: CDR3 DNA, CDR3 protein, clone size, D gene, V gene, J gene. The D gene is left open where the match is weak. Some rows have no size entry. The others give once, few or many, or a class for an expanded clone.

TGTGCTAGTGAGACGAGGATTAACAATGAGCAGTTCTTC	CASETRINNEQFF	.	.	TRBV12-5	TRBJ2-1
TGTGCCAGCAGTGTTGAGACAGGGGGCGCGTTCACTGAAGCTTTCTTT	CASSVETGGAFTEAFF	.	TRBD1	TRBV6-1	TRBJ1-1
TGTGCCAGCAGTTCGGAAGAGACCCAGTACTTC	CASSSEETQYF	.	.	TRBV27	TRBJ2-5
TGCGCCAGCAACGACAGGAGTGAGCAGTACTTC	CASNDRSEQYF	.	.	TRBV10-2	TRBJ2-7
TGCAGCGTTGAAGGGGACAGCTTCACTGAAGCTTTCTTT	CSVEGDSFTEAFF	few	TRBD1	TRBV29-1	TRBJ1-1
TGTGCCAGCAGTTTATCTCCATTAGGACAGGGGGTGTCCTACGAGCAGTACTTC	CASSLSPLGQGVSYEQYF	.	TRBD1	TRBV27	TRBJ2-7
TGTGCCAGCAGCTTACCCCCGGGCAGGGGGCGAGAGACCCAGTACTTC	CASSLPPGRGRETQYF	once	TRBD1	TRBV11-2	TRBJ2-5
TGCAGTGCTAGTTTGGGGCAATACGAGCAGTACTTC	CSASLGQYEQYF	.	.	TRBV20-1	TRBJ2-7
TGCAGTGCAAAAGAGGAGGAAAAACTGTTTTTT	CSAKEEEKLFF	.	.	TRBV20-1	TRBJ1-4
TGTGCCTTTAGTAATCTAAGGGCCAACGTCCTGACTTTC	CAFSNLRANVLTF	.	.	TRBV30	TRBJ2-6
TGTGCCAGCAGCCAAATTACCGGGACTAGCGGTGCCAATGAGCAGTTCTTC	CASSQITGTSGANEQFF	.	TRBD2	TRBV14	TRBJ2-1
TGTGCCAGCAGCCAAGGACAGGGTGAAAAACTGTTTTTT	CASSQGQGEKLFF	few	TRBD1	TRBV4-2	TRBJ1-4
TGTGCCAGCAGTTCTAGAGGGACAGAAGAGACCCAGTACTTC	CASSSRGTEETQYF	.	TRBD1	TRBV27	TRBJ2-5
TGTGCCAGCAGCACTCCGGGACAGAACTATGGCTACACCTTC	CASSTPGQNYGYTF	few	TRBD1	TRBV5-4	TRBJ1-2
TGCGCCAGCGGCCCCATAACTAATGAAAAACTGTTTTTT	CASGPITNEKLFF	.	.	TRBV4-1	TRBJ1-4
TGTGCCAGCAGCTTAGAAGCTAGCGGGGGGTTCCGATCCTCCTACAATGAGCAGTTCTTC	CASSLEASGGFRSSYNEQFF	.	TRBD2	TRBV7-6	TRBJ2-1
TGTGCCAGCAGACCGGGACTAGCGACAGATACGCAGTATTTT	CASRPGLATDTQYF	.	TRBD2	TRBV5-4	TRBJ2-3
TGTGCCAGCAGCGTAGCTACTAGCGGGAGGGAGACCCAGTACTTC	CASSVATSGRETQYF	.	TRBD2	TRBV9	TRBJ2-5
TGTGCCAGCAATTTTCGAACAGGGGGGATTAGAACTGAAGCTTTCTTT	CASNFRTGGIRTEAFF	.	TRBD1	TRBV28	TRBJ1-1
TGTGCCAGCAGTAACCCGGACTACCGTGTGTACGAGCAGTACTTC	CASSNPDYRVYEQYF	.	.	TRBV6-2/TRBV6-3	TRBJ2-7
TGTGCCAGCAGCGTAGCTACAGGGAACACCGGGGAGCTGTTTTTT	CASSVATGNTGELFF	few	.	TRBV9	TRBJ2-2
TGTGCCAGCAGTTATACGAGGGCAGTAAATCAGCCCCAGCATTTT	CASSYTRAVNQPQHF	once	.	TRBV6-2/TRBV6-3	TRBJ1-5
TGTGCCAGCAGTTCGAGTGCAGGGACTGAAGCTTTCTTT	CASSSSAGTEAFF	.	.	TRBV27	TRBJ1-1
TGTGCCAGCATCAGGGGGACTAATGAAAAACTGTTTTTT	CASIRGTNEKLFF	.	TRBD1	TRBV6-6	TRBJ1-4
TGTGCCAGTAGTATCCGACAGGGTCTGGAAGCTTTCTTT	CASSIRQGLEAFF	.	TRBD1	TRBV19	TRBJ1-1
TGTGCCAGTAGTATGGGACAGGGCACCGGGGAGCTGTTTTTT	CASSMGQGTGELFF	.	TRBD1	TRBV19	TRBJ2-2
TGTGCCAGCAGCCTAGAGACAGGGGCTAGGCAAGAGACCCAGTACTTC	CASSLETGARQETQYF	.	TRBD1	TRBV5-6	TRBJ2-5
TGTGCCAGCAGTTACTACTACCGGAAGAACACTGAAGCTTTCTTT	CASSYYYRKNTEAFF	.	.	TRBV6-6	TRBJ1-1
TGCGCCAGCAGCGATACTGTCCACGAGCAGTACTTC	CASSDTVHEQYF	.	.	TRBV5-1	TRBJ2-7
TGTGCCAGCAGTTTTTTGACTAGCGGTGGGGACTATACCTACGAGCAGTACTTC	CASSFLTSGGDYTYEQYF	.	TRBD2	TRBV28	TRBJ2-7
TGTGCCAGTAGCTTGGGGACTAGCGGAGCCCCGGGTACGCAGTATTTT	CASSLGTSGAPGTQYF	.	TRBD2	TRBV19	TRBJ2-3
TGTGCCATCAGTGAGTCATGGGGGGGCAATCAGCCCCAGCATTTT	CAISESWGGNQPQHF	.	.	TRBV10-3	TRBJ1-5
TGCAGCGGCGACCGGGAAGATACGCAGTATTTT	CSGDREDTQYF	once	.	TRBV29-1	TRBJ2-3
TGTGCCAGTAGTATAGTGGGGACAGGCCCCGACACCGGGGAGCTGTTTTTT	CASSIVGTGPDTGELFF	once	TRBD1	TRBV19	TRBJ2-2
TGTGCCAGCAGCCCACCGGGAATTGGCAGGGGGCAAGAGACCCAGTACTTC	CASSPPGIGRGQETQYF	.	TRBD1	TRBV14	TRBJ2-5
TGTGCCAGCTCACCGCGTGAAACCCAGGGGTCCTATGGCTACACCTTC	CASSPRETQGSYGYTF	once	.	TRBV18	TRBJ1-2
TGTGCCAGCAGTGGGGGGACAGAGGGTGGGGACTATGGCTACACCTTC	CASSGGTEGGDYGYTF	.	TRBD1	TRBV6-6	TRBJ1-2
TGCGCCAGCAGCGTCGGCTCGGGGGAGACCCAGTACTTC	CASSVGSGETQYF	.	.	TRBV5-1	TRBJ2-5
TGTGCCAGTAGTAGGGACAGCTCCTACGAGCAGTACTTC	CASSRDSSYEQYF	.	TRBD1	TRBV19	TRBJ2-7
TGTGCCAGCAGCTTAGATCTTAAAGGGGGGGGGCAGCCCCAGCATTTT	CASSLDLKGGGQPQHF	.	.	TRBV7-9	TRBJ1-5
TGTGCCAGCCCTGGGAGGGCCCTGGGAAATTCACCCCTCCACTTT	CASPGRALGNSPLHF	.	.	TRBV28	TRBJ1-6
TGTGCTAGTGCCCTGGACACCTACGAGCAGTACTTC	CASALDTYEQYF	.	.	TRBV12-5	TRBJ2-7
TGTGCCAGCAGTTACCGGAGAACAGGGACAGATACGCAGTATTTT	CASSYRRTGTDTQYF	.	.	TRBV6-2/TRBV6-3	TRBJ2-3